The next 13 T cell receptor beta chains were all read from a single sample in a study of blood T cell repertoires in COVID-19. TCRdb's table, derived via immunoSEQ multiplex PCR, lists solely in-frame clones and lacks some. Of some 500,000 clones in the sample, around nine tenths were seen once. Sequenced sample: PBMCs or T cells enriched from blood (not recorded which). Receptors originate from a woman in her forties who had recovered from COVID-19.

The V gene is TRBV24-1, the J gene TRBJ1-1, with D perhaps TRBD1 (5 bases). Trimming stripped 6 bases from V and 2 bases from J, with 15 bases between. The length of the CDR3 is 15 residues. Germline CDR1 reads KGHDR; CDR2 reads SFDVKD. For the CDR3, the DNA is TGTGCCACCAGTTTAACAGGAGGGGATAACACTGAAGCTTTCTTT. Translating it yields CATSLTGGDNTEAFF.

The chain carries TRBV7-9 and TRBJ1-4; D is uncertain. Per germline, CDR1 SEHNR and CDR2 FQNEAQ (reference sequence). V gave up 8 bases and J gave up 0 bases, with 13 bases separating them. CDR3 length: 15 amino acids. This CDR3 reads CASYDTVSTNEKLFF. Written as DNA, the CDR3 is TGTGCCAGCTATGATACAGTCTCAACTAATGAAAAACTGTTTTTT.

This rearrangement joins TRBV7-6 to TRBJ2-3; tentatively, D is TRBD1 (5 bases). The CDR3 sequence is 15 residues long. V gave up 4 bases and J gave up 0 bases, with 11 bases separating them. Germline CDR1 SGHVS, CDR2 FNYEAQ. This CDR3 reads CASSYTRQSTDTQYF. Written as DNA, the CDR3 is TGTGCCAGCAGCTACACCAGACAGAGCACAGATACGCAGTATTTT.

The chain combines TRBV11-2 with TRBJ1-4; possible D gene TRBD1, 6 bases. This CDR3 is built from 14 residues. Trimming took 4 bases from V and 8 from J, leaving 14 bases between them. Germline CDR1 SGHAT, CDR2 FQNNGV. CDR3 DNA sequence: TGTGCCAGCAGCTCGAGGGGGGGGTTGGAAAAACTGTTTTTT. Its protein product is CASSSRGGLEKLFF. The entire variable domain, with the rest obtained from reference TRBV11-2 and TRBJ1-4, is as follows: EAGVAQSPRYKIIEKRQSVAFWCNPISGHATLYWYQQILGQGPKLLIQFQNNGVVDDSQLPKDRFSAERLKGVDSTLKIQPAKLEDSAVYLCASSSRGGLEKLFFGSGTQLSVL.

The rearrangement uses TRBV12-3 or TRBV12-4 and TRBJ2-1; no clear D gene. Trimming took 7 bases from V and 7 from J, leaving 14 bases between them. This CDR3 has 13 residues. The CDR3 nucleotides are TGTGCCAGCACCAAACCAGGTTTTAATGAGCAGTTCTTC. This gives the protein CASTKPGFNEQFF.

The gene calls are TRBV30 and TRBJ1-2; tentative D call: TRBD1 (5 bases). V lost 2 bases and J 3 bases, leaving 16 bases between the germline ends. The germline gives CDR1 GTSNPN, CDR2 SVGIG (reference sequence). The length of the CDR3 is 15 residues. The CDR3 nucleotides are TGTGCCTGGAGTAAACCTCAGGGTGGTTACTATGGCTACACCTTC. This gives the protein CAWSKPQGGYYGYTF.

The sample holds one count of this clone. The rearrangement joins TRBV11-2 to TRBJ1-4; D not certain. Trimming removed 1 base from V and 8 bases from J, with 14 bases in between. Germline V gene sequence: CDR1 SGHAT, CDR2 FQNNGV. CDR3 length equals 15 residues. DNA for the CDR3: TGTGCCAGCAGCTTAGGTCTTCGGGGAGGAGAAAAACTGTTTTTT. This codes for CASSLGLRGGEKLFF.

The CDR3 here is CASSLGGATEAFF. For the CDR3, the DNA is TGCGCCAGCAGCCTGGGTGGGGCCACTGAAGCTTTCTTT. The chain has TRBV5-1 and TRBJ1-1; tentative D call: TRBD1 (5 bases). The CDR3 sequence is 13 residues long. Germline CDR1 SGHRS, CDR2 YFSETQ. With 4 bases removed from V and 4 bases from J, the gap between germline ends came to 11 bases.

The chain recombines TRBV18 with TRBJ1-1; D is possibly TRBD1 (5 bases). The CDR3 has 13 amino acids. Germline CDR1 and CDR2: KGHSH and LQKENI. V lost 4 bases and J lost 4, with 10 bases in between. The CDR3 region has the DNA TGTGCCAGCTCACTGGACATAGGCACTGAAGCTTTCTTT. This sequence encodes CASSLDIGTEAFF.

The chain couples TRBV14 to TRBJ1-1, with D possibly being TRBD1 (6 bases). The CDR3 length is 15 residues. The V end was cut by 3 bases, the J end by 5 bases, with 16 bases between. Germline-derived CDR1 and CDR2 are SGHDN and FVKESK. In DNA form, the CDR3 reads TGTGCCAGCAGCCACTACAGGGTCATGGGTACTGAAGCTTTCTTT. It specifies CASSHYRVMGTEAFF. The whole variable domain, remainder taken from reference TRBV14 and TRBJ1-1, is EAGVTQFPSHSVIEKGQTVTLRCDPISGHDNLYWYRRVMGKEIKFLLHFVKESKQDESGMPNNRFLAERTGGTYSTLKVQPAELEDSGVYFCASSHYRVMGTEAFFGQGTRLTVV.

The chain joins TRBV11-3 to TRBJ2-7; 10 bases match TRBD1. The V gene's germline CDR1 is SGHNT and CDR2 YENEEA. V trimming: 5 bases; J trimming: 0 bases; junction bases outside the gene matches: 4. This CDR3 has 15 amino acids. CDR3 residues: CASSPGQGSSYEQYF. CDR3 bases: TGTGCCAGCAGCCCGGGACAGGGGAGCTCCTACGAGCAGTACTTC.

V gene TRBV20-1 combines with J gene TRBJ1-4; maybe TRBD1 (5 bases). The CDR3 covers 15 residues. From germline, CDR1 is DFQATT and CDR2 SNEGSKA (reference sequence). The ends were cut back, 3 bases at V and 2 bases at J, with 13 bases in the middle. The CDR3, as DNA: TGCAGTGCTAGTAATCCCCAGGGTACTAATGAAAAACTGTTTTTT. Translating gives CSASNPQGTNEKLFF.

This clone was seen only once. The V call is TRBV5-1, the J call TRBJ2-1, with a tentative D call TRBD2 (6 bases). CDR1 SGHRS and CDR2 YFSETQ come from the germline V gene. The CDR3 covers 16 residues. V lost 5 bases and J lost 0, with 15 bases in between. Here the CDR3 reads CASSLSGDASYNEQFF. In DNA form, the CDR3 reads TGCGCCAGCAGTCTTTCGGGGGACGCCTCCTACAATGAGCAGTTCTTC.